What follows describes a single T cell receptor (beta chain). What it binds is unknown. The method was immunoSEQ multiplex PCR; TCRdb's version includes in-frame clones alone and lacks a portion of them. Of 50,000 to 80,000 clones listed, less than 85% were seen once; the top ten hold around 2.5%. This record belongs to a study of vaccination effects on CD4 cells after COVID-19. Overall study findings and caveats: Both infection-induced and vaccine-induced clones contracted markedly at late post-vaccination timepoints.

V lost 1 base and J lost 5, with 8 bases in between. The V gene's germline CDR1 is SGHTA and CDR2 FQGNSA. This CDR3 region has 13 residues. Subsequent to roughly 10 days of culture, CD4+ T cells were isolated. Every participant took two doses of the BNT162b2 or mRNA-1273 vaccine. Sequencing used CD4+ T cells from PBMCs cultured without peptide, obtained after COVID-19 vaccination. This receptor was obtained from a human donor who received a COVID-19 vaccine. The V call is TRBV7-2, the J call TRBJ2-5; the D is unclear. CDR3 protein: CASSLVHSETQYF. The CDR3 DNA is TGTGCCAGCAGCTTAGTCCATAGCGAGACCCAGTACTTC.